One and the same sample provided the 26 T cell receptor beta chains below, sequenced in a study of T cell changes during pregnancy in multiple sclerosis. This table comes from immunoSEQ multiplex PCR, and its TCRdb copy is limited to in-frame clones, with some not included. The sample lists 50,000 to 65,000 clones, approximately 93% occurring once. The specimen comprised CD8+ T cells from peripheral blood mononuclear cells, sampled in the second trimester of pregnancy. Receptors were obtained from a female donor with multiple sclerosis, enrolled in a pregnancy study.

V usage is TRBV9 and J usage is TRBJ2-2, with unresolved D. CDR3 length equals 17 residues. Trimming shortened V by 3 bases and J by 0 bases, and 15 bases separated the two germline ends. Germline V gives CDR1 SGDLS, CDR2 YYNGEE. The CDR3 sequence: CASSAEILPSNTGELFF. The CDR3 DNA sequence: TGTGCCAGCAGCGCTGAAATACTCCCGTCGAACACCGGGGAGCTGTTTTTT.

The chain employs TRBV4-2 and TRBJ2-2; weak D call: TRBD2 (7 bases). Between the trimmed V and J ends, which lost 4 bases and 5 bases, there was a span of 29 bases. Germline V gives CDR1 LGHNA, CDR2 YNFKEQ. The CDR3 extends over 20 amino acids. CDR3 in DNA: TGTGCCAGCAGCCGCACGAAGGGGGGGGTGGTTCAAATTGAGACCGGGGAGCTGTTTTTT. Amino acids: CASSRTKGGVVQIETGELFF.

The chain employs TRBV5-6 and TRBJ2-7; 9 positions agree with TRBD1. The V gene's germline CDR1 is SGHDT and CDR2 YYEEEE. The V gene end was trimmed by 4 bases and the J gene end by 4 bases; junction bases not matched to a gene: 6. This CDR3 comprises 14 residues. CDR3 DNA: TGTGCCAGCAGCCCTGGACAGGGGAGGTACGAGCAGTACTTC. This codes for CASSPGQGRYEQYF.

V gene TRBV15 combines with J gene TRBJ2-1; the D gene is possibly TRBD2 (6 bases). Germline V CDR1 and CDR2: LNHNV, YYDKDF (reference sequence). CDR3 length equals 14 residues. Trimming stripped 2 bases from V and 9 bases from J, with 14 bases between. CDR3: CATSRSGTPSEQFF. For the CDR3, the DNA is TGTGCCACCAGCAGATCCGGGACTCCAAGTGAGCAGTTCTTC.

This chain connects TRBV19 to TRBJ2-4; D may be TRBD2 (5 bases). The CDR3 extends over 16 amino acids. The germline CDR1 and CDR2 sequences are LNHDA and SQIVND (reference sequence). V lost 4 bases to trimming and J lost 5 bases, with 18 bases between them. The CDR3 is CASSTPDEGLQNIQYF. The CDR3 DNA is TGTGCCAGTAGTACCCCGGACGAGGGTCTCCAAAACATTCAGTACTTC.

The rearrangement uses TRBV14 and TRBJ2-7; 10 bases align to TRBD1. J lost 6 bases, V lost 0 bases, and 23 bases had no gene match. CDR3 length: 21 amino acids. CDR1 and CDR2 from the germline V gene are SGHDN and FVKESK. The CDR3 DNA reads TGTGCCAGCAGCCAAGACGGTTTCCGGGACAGGGGTAAAGGCAGAGGGGTCGAGCAGTACTTC. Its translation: CASSQDGFRDRGKGRGVEQYF. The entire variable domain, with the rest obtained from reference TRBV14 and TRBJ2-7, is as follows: EAGVTQFPSHSVIEKGQTVTLRCDPISGHDNLYWYRRVMGKEIKFLLHFVKESKQDESGMPNNRFLAERTGGTYSTLKVQPAELEDSGVYFCASSQDGFRDRGKGRGVEQYFGPGTRLTVT.

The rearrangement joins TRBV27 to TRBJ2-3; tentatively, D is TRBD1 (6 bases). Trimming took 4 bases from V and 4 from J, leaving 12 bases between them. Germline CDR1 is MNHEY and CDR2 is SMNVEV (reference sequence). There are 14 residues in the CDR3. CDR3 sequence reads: CASSSDRGADTQYF. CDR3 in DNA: TGTGCCAGCAGTTCGGACAGAGGAGCAGATACGCAGTATTTT.

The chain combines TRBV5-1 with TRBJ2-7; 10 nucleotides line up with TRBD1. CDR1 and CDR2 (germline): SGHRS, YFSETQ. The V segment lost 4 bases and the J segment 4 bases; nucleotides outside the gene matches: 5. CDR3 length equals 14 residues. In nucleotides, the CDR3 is TGCGCCAGCAGCCCCGGGACAGGGGCTTACGAGCAGTACTTC. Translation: CASSPGTGAYEQYF. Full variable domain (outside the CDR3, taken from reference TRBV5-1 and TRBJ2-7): KAGVTQTPRYLIKTRGQQVTLSCSPISGHRSVSWYQQTPGQGLQFLFEYFSETQRNKGNFPGRFSGRQFSNSRSEMNVSTLELGDSALYLCASSPGTGAYEQYFGPGTRLTVT.

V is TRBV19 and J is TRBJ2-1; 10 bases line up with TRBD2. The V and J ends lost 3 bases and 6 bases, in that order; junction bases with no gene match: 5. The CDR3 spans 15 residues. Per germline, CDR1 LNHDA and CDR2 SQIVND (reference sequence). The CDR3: CASSIRTSGVNEQFF. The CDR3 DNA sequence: TGTGCCAGTAGTATTAGGACTAGCGGAGTCAATGAGCAGTTCTTC.

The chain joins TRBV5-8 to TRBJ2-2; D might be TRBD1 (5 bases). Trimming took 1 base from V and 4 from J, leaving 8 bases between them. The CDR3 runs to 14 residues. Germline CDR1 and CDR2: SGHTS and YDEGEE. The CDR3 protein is CASSLWQGTGELFF. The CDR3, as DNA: TGTGCCAGCAGCTTGTGGCAGGGCACCGGGGAGCTGTTTTTT.

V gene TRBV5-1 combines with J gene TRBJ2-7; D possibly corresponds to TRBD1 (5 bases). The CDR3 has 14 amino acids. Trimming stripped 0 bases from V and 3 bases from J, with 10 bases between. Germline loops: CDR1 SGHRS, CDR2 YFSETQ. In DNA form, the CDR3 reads TGCGCCAGCAGCTTGGTCGGCAGGGACTACGAGCAGTACTTC. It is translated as CASSLVGRDYEQYF.

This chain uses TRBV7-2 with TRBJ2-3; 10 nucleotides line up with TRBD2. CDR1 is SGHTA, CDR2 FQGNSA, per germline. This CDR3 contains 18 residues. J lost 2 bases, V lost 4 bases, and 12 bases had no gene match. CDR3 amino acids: CASSSNVLLAGPTDTQYF. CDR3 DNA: TGTGCCAGCAGCTCCAATGTATTACTAGCGGGGCCCACAGATACGCAGTATTTT.

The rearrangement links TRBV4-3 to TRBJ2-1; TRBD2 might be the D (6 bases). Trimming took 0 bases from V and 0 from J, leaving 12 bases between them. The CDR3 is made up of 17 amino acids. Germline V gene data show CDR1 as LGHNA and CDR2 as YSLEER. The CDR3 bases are TGCGCCAGCAGCCAAGATTACGCGGGGAGCTCCTACAATGAGCAGTTCTTC. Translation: CASSQDYAGSSYNEQFF.

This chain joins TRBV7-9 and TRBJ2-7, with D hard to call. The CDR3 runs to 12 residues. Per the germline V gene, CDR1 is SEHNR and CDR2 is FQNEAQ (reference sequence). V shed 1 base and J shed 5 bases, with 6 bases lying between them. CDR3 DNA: TGTGCCAGCAGCTTAGGTCCGGACGAGCAGTACTTC. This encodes CASSLGPDEQYF.

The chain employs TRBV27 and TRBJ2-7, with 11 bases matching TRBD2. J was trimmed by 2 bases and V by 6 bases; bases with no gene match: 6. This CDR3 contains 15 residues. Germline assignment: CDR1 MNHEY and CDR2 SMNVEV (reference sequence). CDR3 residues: CASRVAGGPAYEQYF. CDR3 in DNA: TGTGCCAGCAGGGTAGCGGGAGGGCCAGCCTACGAGCAGTACTTC.

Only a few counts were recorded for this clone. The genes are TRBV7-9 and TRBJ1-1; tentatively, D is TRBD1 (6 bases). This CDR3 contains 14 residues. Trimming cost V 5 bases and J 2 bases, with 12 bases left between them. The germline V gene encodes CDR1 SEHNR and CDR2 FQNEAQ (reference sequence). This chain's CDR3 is CASSPQGVNTEAFF. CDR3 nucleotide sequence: TGTGCCAGCAGCCCACAGGGAGTTAACACTGAAGCTTTCTTT.

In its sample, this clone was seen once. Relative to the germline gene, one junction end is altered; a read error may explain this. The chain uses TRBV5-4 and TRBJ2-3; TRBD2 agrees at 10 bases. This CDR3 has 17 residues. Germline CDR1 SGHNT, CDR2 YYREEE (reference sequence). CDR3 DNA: TGTGCCAGCAGCGACGCGGGACTAGCGCAAATAGGAGATACACAGTATTTT. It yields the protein CASSDAGLAQIGDTQYF.

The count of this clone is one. CDR3 nucleotides: TGTGCCAGCAGTGAAAGCTCGCTAGCGGGAGTTGATGAGCAGTTCTTC. It codes for CASSESSLAGVDEQFF. The chain uses TRBV6-4 and TRBJ2-1; 10 bases map to TRBD2. V lost 3 bases, J lost 8 bases, and 10 bases stayed unmatched. This CDR3 has 16 amino acids. Germline CDR1 and CDR2: MRHNA and SNTAGT.

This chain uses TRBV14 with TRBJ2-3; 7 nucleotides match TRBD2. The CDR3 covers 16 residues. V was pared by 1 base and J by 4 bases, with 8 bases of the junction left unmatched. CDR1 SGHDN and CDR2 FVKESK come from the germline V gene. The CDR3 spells CASSQGFGGSPDTQYF. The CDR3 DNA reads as TGTGCCAGCAGCCAAGGTTTCGGCGGGAGTCCAGATACGCAGTATTTT.

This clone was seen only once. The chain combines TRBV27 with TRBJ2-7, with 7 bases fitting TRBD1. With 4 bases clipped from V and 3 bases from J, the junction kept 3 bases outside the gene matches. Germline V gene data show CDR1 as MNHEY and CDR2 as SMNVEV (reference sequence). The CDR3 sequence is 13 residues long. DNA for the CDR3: TGTGCCAGCAGTTGGACAGGAGACTACGAGCAGTACTTC. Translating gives CASSWTGDYEQYF.

CDR3 region: CASSVGLADNEQFF. Written as DNA, the CDR3 is TGTGCCAGCAGCGTAGGACTAGCGGACAATGAGCAGTTCTTC. The chain recombines TRBV7-6 with TRBJ2-1; TRBD2 aligns across 10 bases. Germline-derived CDR1 and CDR2 are SGHVS and FNYEAQ. The CDR3 spans 14 residues. V dropped 5 bases and J dropped 5; count of bases not matched to a gene: 3.

The CDR3 nucleotides read TGTGCCTGGAGTGGGCAGGGTGGTCAGCCCCAGCATTTT. Protein sequence: CAWSGQGGQPQHF. The V gene is TRBV30, the J gene TRBJ1-5, with D perhaps TRBD1 (5 bases). The length of the CDR3 is 13 residues. V dropped 1 base and J dropped 6 bases, with 10 bases sitting between them. Germline-derived CDR1 and CDR2 are GTSNPN and SVGIG (reference sequence). The full variable domain, completed using reference TRBV30 and TRBJ1-5, is SQTIHQWPATLVQPVGSPLSLECTVEGTSNPNLYWYRQAAGRGLQLLFYSVGIGQISSEVPQNLSASRPQDRQFILSSKKLLLSDSGFYLCAWSGQGGQPQHFGDGTRLSIL.

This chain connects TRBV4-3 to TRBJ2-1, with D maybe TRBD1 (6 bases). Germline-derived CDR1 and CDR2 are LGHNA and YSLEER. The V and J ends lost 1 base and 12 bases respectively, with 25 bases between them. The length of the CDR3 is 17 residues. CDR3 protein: CASSQAQESGPLQGQFF. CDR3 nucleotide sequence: TGCGCCAGCAGCCAAGCCCAGGAATCTGGGCCCCTACAGGGGCAGTTCTTC.

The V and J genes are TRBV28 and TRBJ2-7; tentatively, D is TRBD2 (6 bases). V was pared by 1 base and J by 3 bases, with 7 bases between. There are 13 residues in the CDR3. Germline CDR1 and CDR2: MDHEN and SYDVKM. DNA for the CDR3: TGTGCCAGCAGTTTATCGGGGGACTACGAGCAGTACTTC. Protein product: CASSLSGDYEQYF.

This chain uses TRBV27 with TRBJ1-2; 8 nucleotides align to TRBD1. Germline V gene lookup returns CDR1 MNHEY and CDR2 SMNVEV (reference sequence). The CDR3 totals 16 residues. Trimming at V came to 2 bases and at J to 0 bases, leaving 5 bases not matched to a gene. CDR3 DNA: TGTGCCAGCAGTTTAGTCAGGGGGCCGTCTAACTATGGCTACACCTTC. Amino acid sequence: CASSLVRGPSNYGYTF.

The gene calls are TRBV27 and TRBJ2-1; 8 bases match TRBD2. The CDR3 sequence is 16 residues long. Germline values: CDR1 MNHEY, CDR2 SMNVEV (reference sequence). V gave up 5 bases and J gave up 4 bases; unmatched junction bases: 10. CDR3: CASSPDSGSAYNEQFF. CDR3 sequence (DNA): TGTGCCAGCAGTCCCGACAGCGGGAGCGCTTACAATGAGCAGTTCTTC.